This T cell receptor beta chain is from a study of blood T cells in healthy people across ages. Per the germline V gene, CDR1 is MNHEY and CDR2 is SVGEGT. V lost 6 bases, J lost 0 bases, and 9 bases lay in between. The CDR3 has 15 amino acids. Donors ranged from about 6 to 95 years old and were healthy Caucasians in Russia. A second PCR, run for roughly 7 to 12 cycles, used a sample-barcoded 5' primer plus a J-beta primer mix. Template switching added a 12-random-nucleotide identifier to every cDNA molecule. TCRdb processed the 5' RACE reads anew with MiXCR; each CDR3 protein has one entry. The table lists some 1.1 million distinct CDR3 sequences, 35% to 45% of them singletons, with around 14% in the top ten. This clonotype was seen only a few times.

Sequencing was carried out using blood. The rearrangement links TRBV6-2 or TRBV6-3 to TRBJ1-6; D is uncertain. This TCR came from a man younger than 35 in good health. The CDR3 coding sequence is TGTGCCAGCAGCTGGGAGGACTCCTATAATTCACCCCTCCACTTT. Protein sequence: CASSWEDSYNSPLHF.